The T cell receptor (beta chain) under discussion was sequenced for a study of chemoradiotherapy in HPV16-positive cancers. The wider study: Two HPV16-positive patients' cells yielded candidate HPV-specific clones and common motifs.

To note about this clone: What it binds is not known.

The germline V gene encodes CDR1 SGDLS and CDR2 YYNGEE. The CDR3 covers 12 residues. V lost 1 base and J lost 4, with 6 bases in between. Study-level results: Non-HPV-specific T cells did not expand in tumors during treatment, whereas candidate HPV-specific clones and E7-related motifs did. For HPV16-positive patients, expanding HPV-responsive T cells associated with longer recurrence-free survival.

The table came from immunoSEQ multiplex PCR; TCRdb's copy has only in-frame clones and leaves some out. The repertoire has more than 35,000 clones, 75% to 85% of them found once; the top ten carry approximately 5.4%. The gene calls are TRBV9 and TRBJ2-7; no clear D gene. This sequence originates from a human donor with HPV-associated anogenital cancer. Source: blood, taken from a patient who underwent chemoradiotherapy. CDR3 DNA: TGTGCCAGCAGCGTATGGCCGTACGAGCAGTACTTC. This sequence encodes CASSVWPYEQYF. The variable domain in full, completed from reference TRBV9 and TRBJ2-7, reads DSGVTQTPKHLITATGQRVTLRCSPRSGDLSVYWYQQSLDQGLQFLIQYYNGEERAKGNILERFSAQQFPDLHSELNLSSLELGDSALYFCASSVWPYEQYFGPGTRLTVT.